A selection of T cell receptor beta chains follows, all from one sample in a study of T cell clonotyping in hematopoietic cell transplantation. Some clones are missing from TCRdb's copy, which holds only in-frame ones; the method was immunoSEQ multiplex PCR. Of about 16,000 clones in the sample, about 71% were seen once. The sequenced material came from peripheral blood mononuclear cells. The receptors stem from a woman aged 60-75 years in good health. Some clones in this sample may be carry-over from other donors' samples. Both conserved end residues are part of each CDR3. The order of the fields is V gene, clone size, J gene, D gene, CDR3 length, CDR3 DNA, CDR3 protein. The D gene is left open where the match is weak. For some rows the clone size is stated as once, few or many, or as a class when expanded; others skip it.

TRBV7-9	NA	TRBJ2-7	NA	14	TGTGCCAGCAGCTTAGGGGGTAGTAGCGACGAGCAGTACTTC	CASSLGGSSDEQYF
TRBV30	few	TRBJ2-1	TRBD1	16	TGTGCCTGGAGTGATGAGGGACAGGGGATAGCGGATGAGCAGTTCTTC	CAWSDEGQGIADEQFF
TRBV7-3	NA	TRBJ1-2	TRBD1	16	TGTGCCAGCAGCTTAGGAGGGACAGGGAGGAACTATGGCTACACCTTC	CASSLGGTGRNYGYTF
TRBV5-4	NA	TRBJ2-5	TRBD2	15	TGTGCCAGCAGCTTGGGGACTAGGGGACAAGAGACCCAGTACTTC	CASSLGTRGQETQYF
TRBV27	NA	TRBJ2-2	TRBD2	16	TGTGCCAGCAGTGCCCGACTAGCCGCTAACACCGGGGAGCTGTTTTTT	CASSARLAANTGELFF
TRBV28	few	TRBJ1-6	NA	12	TGTGCCAGCAGTGACCTCGGGTCACCCCTCCACTTT	CASSDLGSPLHF
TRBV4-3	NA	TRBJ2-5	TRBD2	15	TGCGCCAGCAGCCAAGTGGGACTAGCTGGGGAGACCCAGTACTTC	CASSQVGLAGETQYF
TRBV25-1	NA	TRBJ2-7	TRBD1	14	TGTGCCAGCACCGGGACAGGGGGCAGGTACGAGCAGTACTTC	CASTGTGGRYEQYF
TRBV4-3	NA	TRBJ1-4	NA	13	TGCGCCAGCAGCCGTCAGTGGGGTGAAAAACTGTTTTTT	CASSRQWGEKLFF
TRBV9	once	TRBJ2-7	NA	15	TGTGCCAGCAGCGTGAGTATACGGAACTCCTACGAGCAGTACTTC	CASSVSIRNSYEQYF
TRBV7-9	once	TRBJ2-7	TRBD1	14	TGTGCCAGCAGCCACGGGACAGCCGGCTACGAGCAGTACTTC	CASSHGTAGYEQYF